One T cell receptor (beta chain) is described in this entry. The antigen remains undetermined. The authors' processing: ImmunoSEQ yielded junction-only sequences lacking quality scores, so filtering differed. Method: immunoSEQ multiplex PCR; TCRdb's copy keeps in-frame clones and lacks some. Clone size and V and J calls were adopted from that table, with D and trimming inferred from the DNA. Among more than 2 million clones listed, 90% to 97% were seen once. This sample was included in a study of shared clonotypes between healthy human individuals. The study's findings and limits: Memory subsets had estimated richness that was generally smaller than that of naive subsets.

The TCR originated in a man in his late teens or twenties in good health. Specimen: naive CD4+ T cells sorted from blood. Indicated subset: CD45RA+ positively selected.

The CDR3: CASSPVAGAYGQPQHF. In DNA form, the CDR3 reads TGTGCCAGCTCACCTGTGGCCGGGGCTTACGGTCAGCCCCAGCATTTT. The gene calls are TRBV18 and TRBJ1-5; D may be TRBD1 (5 bases). Germline V gives CDR1 KGHSH, CDR2 LQKENI. CDR3 length equals 16 residues. V was clipped by 3 bases and J by 6 bases, with 18 bases between them.